This T cell receptor (beta chain) derives from a study of human T cells and chemical hapten exposure. Study details: Small differences in pooled library volume mainly drove the variation in TCR yields per sample.

The library tagged each cDNA molecule with unique molecular identifiers. Per the original methods: Per sample, the median was 95,638 TCRs, with values from around 25,000 to 690,000. From the RACE reads, TCRdb called clonotypes with MiXCR, one entry per CDR3 protein. These V and J calls are TCRdb output, not the study's own analysis. Altogether approximately 90,000 distinct CDR3 sequences are present, about 8.8% being singletons, with the ten largest covering about 3%. Germline V gene lookup returns CDR1 SGHAT and CDR2 FQNNGV. CDR3 length: 12 amino acids. Sample time point: healthy volunteer bleed at 2 weeks. Someone pulled total RNA out of unfractionated whole blood. Study-wide findings and caveats: TCRs whose frequency exceeded 1 in 1000 remained the same following DPC sensitization.

This clonotype was recorded many times. Antigen unknown. The sequenced sample was whole blood. This sequence joins TRBV11-2 and TRBJ2-4; the match to TRBD2 covers 8 bases. The source of this sequence is a female donor in good health. Some clones in this sample may be carry-over from other donors' samples. CDR3 protein: CAGRGVSGIQYF. CDR3 in DNA: TGTGCTGGGCGGGGGGTTAGTGGCATTCAGTACTTC.